This T cell receptor (beta chain) is drawn from a study of T cell repertoires in cytomegalovirus infection. Whole-study context: From public TCR beta signatures came an indication of both CMV infection and matching HLA type. Study-wide points: The study identified carriers of CMV plus the relevant HLA from cumulative public TCR beta family frequency. It was HLA-C-restricted CMV-specific TCR beta clonotypes that dominated the response ex vivo.

One entry per CDR3 protein, called by TCRdb with MiXCR from the reads. The sample records fewer than 850,000 distinct CDR3 sequences, about 29% being singletons. As regards this clonotype: Its antigen remains unknown.

The CDR3 contains 15 residues. Trimming took off 5 bases at V and 2 bases at J, with 15 bases between the two ends. Germline V gives CDR1 LNHDA, CDR2 SQIVND (reference sequence). J is TRBJ1-2 and V is TRBV19; D is unresolved. The source material was cultured CD8+ T cells from PBMCs, sampled from culture after CMV antigen stimulation. This receptor was identified in a human donor in good health (CMV status not recorded). Some clones in this sample may be carry-over from other donors' samples. CDR3 nucleotides: TGTGCCAGTAGTCCTCCCGCAGGCGCCAACTATGGCTACACCTTC. This translates into CASSPPAGANYGYTF.